Given below is one T cell receptor beta chain in context. No antigen is known for it. Other nucleotide sequences in the sample specify the same CDR3. V was pared by 4 bases and J by 1 base, with 7 bases between. The V gene's germline CDR1 is SQVTM and CDR2 ANQGSEA. The CDR3 spans 12 residues. This specimen comes from a study of OX40 agonist ivuxolimab in advanced cancers. Across the study: The eligibility criteria allowed prior anti-PD-1, anti-PD-L1 or anti-CTLA-4 therapy, and 30% to 45% had some.

TCRdb keeps only in-frame clones here, not all; method: immunoSEQ multiplex PCR. In the table there are fewer than 90,000 clones, around nine tenths of which are singletons. Study-level results: At 0.1 to 3.0 mg/kg and by week 6, CD4+ and CD8+ T cells in the blood had expanded clonally.

The sequencing used CD4+ or CD8+ T cells sorted from blood, collected in a trial of the OX40 agonist ivuxolimab. The chain is built from TRBV29-1 and TRBJ1-1; D remains unclear. This clonotype was sampled from an adult with an advanced solid tumor such as melanoma, head and neck, liver or kidney cancer. For the CDR3, the DNA is TGCAGCGTTGGGAGGGAGAACACTGAAGCTTTCTTT. Encoded protein: CSVGRENTEAFF.